This section outlines one TCR beta chain sequence together with its context. Its antigen is still unknown. Base qualities were left out, and no much larger clone turns up one base away. Taken from cysteine to phenylalanine, the CDR3 has 21 residues. The DNA shown is the 63-base CDR3, in frame from base 1. The germline V gene yields MGHRA for CDR1 and YSYEKL for CDR2. V is trimmed back by 3 bases and J by 0 bases, and the junction contains 22 bases that no gene match accounts for. The sample originates from a study of beta chain features in type 1 diabetes (dated by TCRdb to about 2018). A note on the overall study: Mean age, gender distribution, total cell number and subset yield did not differ between patients and healthy donors. In the study, recently diagnosed type 1 diabetes patients and matched healthy donors were compared on the TCRB repertoires of their sorted circulating CD4+ T cell subsets. Across all samples, fewer than 110,000,000 sorted cells were examined, and cell number per subset correlated strongly with RNA yield. Naive and central memory subsets were obtained from all 30 or so donors, but regulatory and stem cell-like memory subsets were isolated from only 8 patients and roughly 8 healthy donors.

What the authors observed across the whole study: Naive, central memory and regulatory TCRB repertoires appeared to be more similar among patients than among healthy donors. Because cDNA rather than genomic DNA was sequenced, highly expressing activated cells could have been over-represented, although no difference in activation and CD3 levels was found between groups. Shorter templates might be favored by PCR, yet because patient and control samples were amplified and corrected together, any such skew would affect both groups equally. Because the HLA sub-analyses included only small numbers of individuals, any influence of HLA type on TCRB rearrangement was left unresolved. Patients with type 1 diabetes made fewer insertions and deleted more nucleotides at VDJ recombination sites, implying thymic rearrangement abnormalities. Type 1 diabetes patients showed a moderate but significant shortening of TCRB CDR3 length in all four CD4+ subsets.

The High Capacity cDNA Reverse Transcription Kit was used to reverse transcribe all of the isolated RNA, meaning that expressed TCRB transcripts were what got sequenced. Deep immunoSEQ sequencing was performed on naive, central memory and regulatory T cell samples, with an average of roughly 3.3 million total reads per sample. Sorted cells were lysed in RLT buffer and RNA was extracted with DNase-treated RNeasy Micro or Mini kits, depending on cell number. Each cell subset was processed on its own to prevent cross-contamination, while patient and healthy donor samples were processed together. The immunoSEQ multiplex PCR was used to amplify TCRB sequences from cDNA, generating 87-bp fragments that spanned the CDR3 region. Sequencing of the amplicons was performed on the Illumina HiSeq platform. The authors' pipeline ran thus. Synthetic template baselines were used to correct PCR bias computationally, reads within Hamming distance 2 were collapsed, and singletons that could not be merged were discarded. Reads were aligned to IMGT to assign V, D and J genes, CDR3 length, and insertions or deletions at six rearrangement sites. Clonotype counts were normalized to sorted cell number within each subset before computing true diversity and Gini coefficients with the tcR R package. Repertoire sharing was quantified using the overlap coefficient calculated on TCRB nucleotide sequences. Out-of-frame TCRB sequences from naive cells were analyzed to stand in for the pre-selection repertoire. TCRdb carries this immuneACCESS record with in-frame sequences only. Its versions omit some clonotypes, under half of them owing to an unresolved V gene in the studies checked, with the rest unexplained. That table supplies the V and J calls and clone size; D and trimming were determined from the DNA. The sample records roughly 260,000 clones, around 21% of which are singletons. Of the sample, less than 0.035% is held by the ten largest clones.

Each donor gave one peripheral blood draw, averaging approximately 0.12 L, which was collected into heparinised tubes. A BD FACSAria II and a panel including CD45RO, CCR7, CD25, CD127, CD95 and CD27 were used to sort naive, central memory, regulatory and stem cell-like memory CD4+ T cells. Every sorted population had a purity above 95%. PBMCs were separated immediately by Lymphoprep density gradient centrifugation and were stained directly, without being cultured. So that batch effects would be minimized, each experiment stained and sorted samples in pairs, pairing one healthy donor with one patient.

The sample taken for sequencing was naive CD4+ T cells from blood. In light of the paper, this sample's cell subset or site label describes: true naive CD4+ T cells. The rearrangement combines TRBV4-1 with TRBJ2-7; 8 of the junction bases match TRBD2. This TCR was recovered from a woman in her thirties or forties with type 1 diabetes. The nucleotides read TGCGCCAGCAGCCACCTATCGCCGGGACTAGGGAAGACTTTAGCCTCCTACGAGCAGTACTTC. Its product reads: CASSHLSPGLGKTLASYEQYF.